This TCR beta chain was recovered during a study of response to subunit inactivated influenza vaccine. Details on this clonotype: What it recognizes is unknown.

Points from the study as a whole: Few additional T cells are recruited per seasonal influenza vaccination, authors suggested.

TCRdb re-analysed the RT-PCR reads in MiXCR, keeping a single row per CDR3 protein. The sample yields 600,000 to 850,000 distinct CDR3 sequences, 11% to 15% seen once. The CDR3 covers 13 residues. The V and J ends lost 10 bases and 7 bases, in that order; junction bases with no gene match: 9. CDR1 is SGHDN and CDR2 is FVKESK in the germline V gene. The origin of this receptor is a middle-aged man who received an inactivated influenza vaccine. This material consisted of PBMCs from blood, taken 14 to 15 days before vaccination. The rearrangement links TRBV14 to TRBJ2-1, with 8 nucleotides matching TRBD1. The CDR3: CATKDRAGNEQFF. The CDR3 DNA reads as TGTGCCACCAAGGACAGGGCGGGGAATGAGCAGTTCTTC.